These 28 T cell receptor beta chains share one sample of origin, sequenced in a study of blood T cell repertoires in COVID-19. Some clones are missing from TCRdb's copy, which holds only in-frame ones; the method was immunoSEQ multiplex PCR. Among a few hundred thousand clones, approximately 85% were seen once, and the ten largest hold around 7.2%. Specimen: peripheral blood. Receptors were obtained from a human donor in a cohort sampled during active COVID-19.

The V gene is TRBV9, the J gene TRBJ2-1; TRBD2 is a possible D gene (6 bases). This CDR3 has 13 residues. In germline, CDR1 is SGDLS, CDR2 YYNGEE. V lost 1 base and J 8 bases, leaving 10 bases between the germline ends. The CDR3 reads CASSVTSGYEQFF. The CDR3 DNA reads as TGTGCCAGCAGCGTAACAAGCGGGTATGAGCAGTTCTTC. Full variable domain (missing parts from reference TRBV9 and TRBJ2-1): DSGVTQTPKHLITATGQRVTLRCSPRSGDLSVYWYQQSLDQGLQFLIQYYNGEERAKGNILERFSAQQFPDLHSELNLSSLELGDSALYFCASSVTSGYEQFFGPGTRLTVL.

The chain has TRBV5-4 and TRBJ1-2, with a tentative D call TRBD1 (6 bases). CDR1 is SGHNT and CDR2 is YYREEE in the germline V gene (reference sequence). The CDR3 contains 15 residues. Trimming shortened V by 2 bases and J by 6 bases, and 17 bases separated the two germline ends. Here the CDR3 reads CASSFRDKAHNGYTF. The CDR3 region has the DNA TGTGCCAGCAGCTTCCGGGACAAAGCGCACAATGGCTACACCTTC.

As concerns this clone: Other DNA sequences in the same sample also yield this CDR3. The chain's CDR3 is CASSVGTANTEAFF. The CDR3 coding sequence is TGTGCCAGCAGCGTAGGGACAGCGAACACTGAAGCTTTCTTT. The V gene is TRBV9, the J gene TRBJ1-1, with D possibly being TRBD1 (6 bases). V lost 0 bases and J 1 base, leaving 7 bases between the germline ends. Germline V CDR1 and CDR2: SGDLS, YYNGEE. The CDR3 is 14 amino acids.

This clone was seen once. The chain joins TRBV7-3 to TRBJ2-3; 9 nucleotides align to TRBD2. The CDR3 has 19 amino acids. Germline assignment: CDR1 SGHTA and CDR2 FQGTGA. The ends lost 4 bases at V and 3 bases at J; junction bases unmatched: 17. CDR3 DNA sequence: TGTGCCAGCAGCTCCCCGTTGCGGGGGGGCCGGCAGGGAACAGATACGCAGTATTTT. Protein sequence: CASSSPLRGGRQGTDTQYF.

V is TRBV29-1 and J is TRBJ2-1, with 7 bases fitting TRBD1. The CDR3 spans 14 residues. Germline V gene sequence: CDR1 SQVTM, CDR2 ANQGSEA. V lost 6 bases and J lost 7; bases outside the gene matches: 12. CDR3 nucleotide sequence: TGCAGCGTGAGGATCAGGGGGTCGGGGAATGAGCAGTTCTTC. Translating gives CSVRIRGSGNEQFF.

The V and J genes are TRBV7-3 and TRBJ2-1; 14 bases match TRBD2. This CDR3 spans 18 amino acids. From germline, CDR1 is SGHTA and CDR2 FQGTGA. Unmatched junction bases numbered 6, after V lost 0 bases and J lost 5 bases. The CDR3 sequence: CASSLTRLAGGLHNEQFF. The CDR3 region has the DNA TGTGCCAGCAGCTTAACCAGACTAGCGGGGGGGCTACACAATGAGCAGTTCTTC.

This chain connects TRBV9 to TRBJ1-2, with D possibly being TRBD1 (6 bases). Germline loops: CDR1 SGDLS, CDR2 YYNGEE. V was pared by 4 bases and J by 4 bases, with 11 bases between. The CDR3 totals 13 residues. Written as DNA, the CDR3 is TGTGCCAGCAGCTACCGGGACACCTATGGCTACACCTTC. Translating it yields CASSYRDTYGYTF.

This rearrangement joins TRBV3-1 (or the pseudogene TRBV3-2) to TRBJ1-6; D perhaps matches TRBD1 (6 bases). With 6 bases removed from V and 7 bases from J, the gap between germline ends came to 13 bases. Germline values: CDR1 LGHDT, CDR2 YNNKEL (reference sequence). The CDR3 extends over 14 amino acids. CDR3 in amino acids: CASRPGHGNSPLHF. The CDR3 DNA reads as TGTGCCAGCAGACCGGGACACGGAAATTCACCCCTCCACTTT.

This chain connects TRBV20-1 to TRBJ2-7, with a tentative D call TRBD2 (5 bases). The CDR3 spans 10 residues. V was cut by 5 bases and J by 5 bases, with 7 bases left in between. The germline V gene encodes CDR1 DFQATT and CDR2 SNEGSKA (reference sequence). CDR3 residues: CSAQRDEQYF. CDR3 coding DNA: TGCAGTGCTCAGAGGGACGAGCAGTACTTC.

DNA of the CDR3: TGTGCCAGCAGCCAAGAAGGAGTATATGGCTACACCTTC. Encoded protein: CASSQEGVYGYTF. The gene calls are TRBV3-1 (or the pseudogene TRBV3-2) and TRBJ1-2; unclear D gene. V was pared by 0 bases and J by 5 bases, with 7 bases between. CDR3 size: 13 residues. Germline CDR1 and CDR2: LGHDT and YNNKEL (reference sequence).

This clone was recorded once. The J gene is TRBJ2-7, the V gene TRBV6-2 or TRBV6-3; perhaps TRBD2 as D (5 bases). With 0 bases removed from V and 9 bases from J, the gap between germline ends came to 9 bases. CDR3 size: 12 residues. Per germline, CDR1 MNHEY and CDR2 SVGEGT. CDR3 amino acids: CASSYSEVGQYF. The CDR3 bases are TGTGCCAGCAGTTACTCGGAGGTTGGGCAGTACTTC.

The chain recombines TRBV9 with TRBJ1-6, with D unresolved. Germline V gene data show CDR1 as SGDLS and CDR2 as YYNGEE. The CDR3 consists of 14 residues. Trimming stripped 4 bases from V and 2 bases from J, with 7 bases between. The CDR3 nucleotides read TGTGCCAGCAGCCCCCAGACCTATAATTCACCCCTCCACTTT. It yields the protein CASSPQTYNSPLHF. The full variable domain, with the rest looked up from reference TRBV9 and TRBJ1-6, is DSGVTQTPKHLITATGQRVTLRCSPRSGDLSVYWYQQSLDQGLQFLIQYYNGEERAKGNILERFSAQQFPDLHSELNLSSLELGDSALYFCASSPQTYNSPLHFGNGTRLTVT.

In its sample, this clone was seen a few times. The chain recombines TRBV30 with TRBJ1-2, with D tentatively TRBD1 (5 bases). The CDR3 is 15 residues long. V was pared by 1 base and J by 4 bases, with 16 bases between. Germline V gene sequence: CDR1 GTSNPN, CDR2 SVGIG (reference sequence). CDR3 coding DNA: TGTGCCTGGAGTGCCCAGGGAGGGAAAAGCTATGGCTACACCTTC. Encoded protein: CAWSAQGGKSYGYTF.

This sequence joins TRBV10-3 and TRBJ2-3; TRBD2 is a possible D gene (7 bases). Germline CDR1 reads ENHRY; CDR2 reads SYGVKD. This CDR3 has 16 amino acids. V dropped 0 bases and J dropped 4 bases, with 14 bases sitting between them. CDR3 sequence: CAISESDRGASDTQYF. CDR3 sequence (DNA): TGTGCCATCAGTGAGTCGGATCGGGGGGCATCAGATACGCAGTATTTT.

V and J are TRBV6-1 and TRBJ1-2; D call uncertain. The V gene's germline CDR1 is MNHNS and CDR2 SASEGT. The ends were cut back, 3 bases at V and 5 bases at J, with 7 bases in the middle. There are 12 residues in the CDR3. The CDR3 bases are TGTGCCAGCAGTGACAGTCTTTATGGCTACACCTTC. Translated: CASSDSLYGYTF.

The chain combines TRBV30 with TRBJ1-5; D may be TRBD1 (6 bases). CDR1 and CDR2 from the germline V gene are GTSNPN and SVGIG (reference sequence). V lost 3 bases, J lost 7 bases, and 13 bases lay in between. The CDR3 spans 13 residues. As DNA, the CDR3 is TGTGCCTGGAGCGCTGGGGGCAGACAGCCCCAGCATTTT. Translated: CAWSAGGRQPQHF.

This rearrangement joins TRBV24-1 to TRBJ2-3; 7 bases agree with TRBD1. V shed 7 bases and J 0 bases; nucleotides not matched to a gene: 3. Germline CDR1 is KGHDR and CDR2 is SFDVKD. The CDR3 is 14 residues long. CDR3 amino acids: CATSGTASTDTQYF. CDR3 DNA: TGTGCCACCAGCGGGACAGCTAGCACAGATACGCAGTATTTT.

The V gene is TRBV25-1, the J gene TRBJ2-1; TRBD2 matches 7 bases. V shed 8 bases, J shed 2 bases, and the junction held 9 bases outside the gene matches. This CDR3 is 15 amino acids long. CDR1 MGHDK and CDR2 SYGVNS come from the germline V gene. This CDR3 is CASAKGGAPYNEQFF. CDR3 coding DNA: TGTGCCAGCGCCAAGGGAGGGGCCCCCTACAATGAGCAGTTCTTC.

The chain joins TRBV6-5 to TRBJ1-2; D remains unclear. CDR1 MNHEY and CDR2 SVGAGI come from the germline V gene. Trimming removed 6 bases at V and 5 bases at J, with 13 bases between. The CDR3 sequence is 13 residues long. CDR3 DNA: TGTGCCAGCAGGGTCTCTATTTTTTATGGCTACACCTTC. Encoded protein: CASRVSIFYGYTF.

The chain links TRBV2 to TRBJ1-5; tentative D call: TRBD1 (5 bases). Per the germline V gene, CDR1 is SNHLY and CDR2 is FYNNEI. The CDR3 runs 14 residues. V lost 4 bases to trimming and J lost 2 bases, with 9 bases between them. The CDR3 region is CASSVEGGNQPQHF. DNA for the CDR3: TGTGCCAGCAGTGTCGAAGGGGGCAATCAGCCCCAGCATTTT.

V and J are TRBV2 and TRBJ2-7, with D perhaps matching TRBD1 (5 bases). The CDR3 has 14 residues. The germline gives CDR1 SNHLY, CDR2 FYNNEI. V lost 8 bases and J lost 1, with 15 bases in between. The CDR3 region has the DNA TGTGCCAGCGTTGTTGACAGCCTGTCCTACGAGCAGTACTTC. It yields the protein CASVVDSLSYEQYF.

This clone has more than one count but fewer than ten. V is TRBV20-1 and J is TRBJ1-5; D remains ambiguous. V was pared by 3 bases and J by 1 base, with 4 bases between. CDR3 length equals 12 residues. The germline V gene encodes CDR1 DFQATT and CDR2 SNEGSKA (reference sequence). The CDR3 DNA is TGCAGTGCTAGTCGGAGCAATCAGCCCCAGCATTTT. This sequence encodes CSASRSNQPQHF.

The chain has TRBV4-2 and TRBJ2-5; TRBD2 aligns across 15 bases. J was trimmed by 5 bases and V by 4 bases; bases with no gene match: 8. Per the germline V gene, CDR1 is LGHNA and CDR2 is YNFKEQ. The CDR3 runs 17 residues. This CDR3 is CASSPGLAGGNRETQYF. The CDR3 DNA reads TGTGCCAGCAGCCCCGGACTAGCGGGGGGGAATCGTGAGACCCAGTACTTC.

The chain combines TRBV27 with TRBJ1-1, with 9 positions matching TRBD1. The V gene end was trimmed by 8 bases and the J gene end by 0 bases; junction bases not matched to a gene: 4. The CDR3 has 14 residues. The germline V gene has CDR1 MNHEY and CDR2 SMNVEV (reference sequence). CDR3 DNA: TGTGCCAGCCGTAGGGACAGGGTGAACACTGAAGCTTTCTTT. It specifies CASRRDRVNTEAFF.

This clone was detected only once. The CDR3 here is CASSTPGQVNQPQHF. The CDR3 DNA sequence: TGTGCCAGCAGTACTCCGGGACAGGTCAATCAGCCCCAGCATTTT. The chain links TRBV6-5 to TRBJ1-5; 8 nucleotides agree with TRBD1. The CDR3 extends over 15 amino acids. V was pared by 5 bases and J by 3 bases, with 6 bases of the junction left unmatched. From germline, CDR1 is MNHEY and CDR2 SVGAGI.

The rearrangement links TRBV5-5 to TRBJ2-6; the D is unclear. The CDR3 runs to 16 residues. V was pared by 3 bases and J by 0 bases, with 10 bases between. CDR1 SGHKS and CDR2 YYEKEE come from the germline V gene (reference sequence). The CDR3 is CASSSATFSGANVLTF. For the CDR3, the DNA is TGTGCCAGCAGCTCGGCGACTTTCTCTGGGGCCAACGTCCTGACTTTC.

This clone was seen once. The V and J genes are TRBV9 and TRBJ1-2; no definite D call. Per the germline V gene, CDR1 is SGDLS and CDR2 is YYNGEE. The length of the CDR3 is 16 residues. Between the trimmed V and J ends, which lost 4 bases and 4 bases, there was a span of 20 bases. CDR3 in DNA: TGTGCCAGCAGCTCCCCTGGTGGAGTCTACTCCTATGGCTACACCTTC. This gives the protein CASSSPGGVYSYGYTF.

This chain connects TRBV2 to TRBJ1-6, with 7 positions matching TRBD1. The ends lost 7 bases at V and 0 bases at J; junction bases unmatched: 6. Per germline, CDR1 SNHLY and CDR2 FYNNEI. The CDR3 length is 16 residues. Written as DNA, the CDR3 is TGTGCCAGCAACATACAGGGGTCCTCCTATAATTCACCCCTCCACTTT. Translation: CASNIQGSSYNSPLHF.